The 24 T cell receptor beta chains below come from one sample, sequenced in a study of T cell repertoires in ileal Crohn's disease. TCRdb keeps only in-frame clones here, not all; method: immunoSEQ multiplex PCR. The sample has fewer than 2,000 clones, 86% seen once. Time point reported: inflamed ileum from the surgical specimen. The sequencing sample was made of ileal tissue. Source of these receptors: an adult with Crohn's disease.

The J gene is TRBJ1-1, the V gene TRBV28, with unresolved D. This CDR3 is 13 amino acids long. V gave up 10 bases and J gave up 0 bases, with 12 bases separating them. Germline V gives CDR1 MDHEN, CDR2 SYDVKM. The CDR3 DNA reads TGTGCCACCTTGGATAGGATGAACACTGAAGCTTTCTTT. Translating it yields CATLDRMNTEAFF.

J is TRBJ1-5 and V is TRBV6-1, with D hard to call. CDR3 size: 12 residues. Germline V CDR1 and CDR2: MNHNS, SASEGT. V dropped 4 bases and J dropped 11 bases, with 12 bases sitting between them. Here the CDR3 reads CASSVRGSAQHF. In DNA form, the CDR3 reads TGTGCCAGCAGTGTCCGGGGATCGGCCCAGCATTTT.

The chain couples TRBV7-8 to TRBJ2-3, with 7 bases lining up with TRBD2. After removal of 1 base from V and 4 bases from J, the junction contained 8 bases not matched to a gene. This CDR3 contains 16 residues. Per germline, CDR1 SGHVS and CDR2 FQNEAQ. The CDR3 sequence: CASSLVGGGVADTQYF. The CDR3 DNA sequence: TGTGCCAGCAGCTTAGTTGGCGGGGGAGTTGCAGATACGCAGTATTTT.

This clone occurred a few times. The chain has TRBV10-2 and TRBJ2-7, with a weak D call TRBD2 (5 bases). Germline V gene lookup returns CDR1 WSHSY and CDR2 SAAADI. This CDR3 has 14 residues. The V end was cut by 7 bases, the J end by 4 bases, with 17 bases between. CDR3 sequence reads: CASMRAREPYEQYF. The CDR3 region has the DNA TGCGCCAGCATGCGGGCCCGGGAACCTTACGAGCAGTACTTC.

The rearrangement joins TRBV7-9 to TRBJ1-3; 8 positions match TRBD1. Germline CDR1 and CDR2: SEHNR and FQNEAQ (reference sequence). Trimming at V came to 4 bases and at J to 3 bases, leaving 11 bases not matched to a gene. The CDR3 has 17 amino acids. The CDR3 loop is CASSWGQDKGIGNTIYF. As DNA, the CDR3 is TGTGCCAGCAGCTGGGGACAGGACAAAGGCATTGGAAACACCATATATTTT.

The V call is TRBV19, the J call TRBJ2-1; D remains unclear. The CDR3 sequence is 13 residues long. CDR1 is LNHDA and CDR2 is SQIVND in the germline V gene (reference sequence). Trimming removed 7 bases from V and 9 bases from J, with 16 bases in between. The chain's CDR3 is CASTPPGDFEQFF. The CDR3 bases are TGTGCCAGTACTCCCCCCGGCGATTTTGAGCAGTTCTTC.

The rearrangement joins TRBV28 to TRBJ2-7, with 7 bases that match TRBD1. V lost 5 bases, J lost 6 bases, and 7 bases stayed unmatched. The CDR3 spans 13 residues. Looked up from germline, CDR1 is MDHEN and CDR2 is SYDVKM. CDR3: CASSIQAGGEQYF. In DNA form, the CDR3 reads TGTGCCAGCAGTATACAGGCAGGGGGCGAGCAGTACTTC.

This chain links TRBV6-4 with TRBJ2-3, with 10 positions matching TRBD2. V was pared by 0 bases and J by 1 base, with 4 bases of the junction left unmatched. The CDR3 has 17 amino acids. Per germline, CDR1 MRHNA and CDR2 SNTAGT. The CDR3 DNA reads TGTGCCAGCAGTGACTCGCAAACTAGCGGGGGCACAGATACGCAGTATTTT. This translates into CASSDSQTSGGTDTQYF.

DNA for the CDR3: TGTGCCAGCAGTTTGGGGATTAGCAATCAGCCCCAGCATTTT. It translates to CASSLGISNQPQHF. The chain has TRBV28 and TRBJ1-5, with unresolved D. The CDR3 runs 14 residues. Trimming stripped 3 bases from V and 0 bases from J, with 6 bases between. Germline V gene lookup returns CDR1 MDHEN and CDR2 SYDVKM.

The genes are TRBV28 and TRBJ2-5; 8 bases line up with TRBD1. The CDR3 runs 15 residues. V gave up 6 bases and J gave up 2 bases; unmatched junction bases: 8. CDR1 MDHEN and CDR2 SYDVKM come from the germline V gene. CDR3 protein: CASSFTRGRQETQYF. CDR3 in DNA: TGTGCCAGCAGCTTTACCAGGGGGCGTCAAGAGACCCAGTACTTC.

The chain couples TRBV11-2 to TRBJ2-7; TRBD1 or TRBD2 may be the D gene (5 bases each). Germline CDR1 is SGHAT and CDR2 is FQNNGV. Between the trimmed V and J ends, which lost 1 base and 3 bases, there was a span of 13 bases. The CDR3 consists of 15 residues. The CDR3 DNA sequence: TGTGCCAGCAGCTTAGCCCGAAGAGGGGACTACGAGCAGTACTTC. Translating it yields CASSLARRGDYEQYF.

This chain joins TRBV7-9 and TRBJ1-1; D is perhaps TRBD1 (5 bases). V lost 3 bases and J lost 11, with 19 bases in between. CDR3 length equals 14 residues. Germline assignment: CDR1 SEHNR and CDR2 FQNEAQ (reference sequence). CDR3 DNA sequence: TGTGCCAGCAGCTTCAATGCGGGAAGGGGAACGGCTTTCTTT. It codes for CASSFNAGRGTAFF.

V usage is TRBV14 and J usage is TRBJ1-1; possibly TRBD1 for D (5 bases). The CDR3 is 15 residues long. Germline assignment: CDR1 SGHDN and CDR2 FVKESK. Trimming removed 4 bases from V and 5 bases from J, with 17 bases in between. Here the CDR3 reads CASSPLVGGGTEAFF. CDR3 nucleotides: TGTGCCAGCAGCCCCCTGGTTGGGGGTGGAACTGAAGCTTTCTTT.

The rearrangement links TRBV7-8 to TRBJ1-5; 7 nucleotides agree with TRBD1. The germline V gene has CDR1 SGHVS and CDR2 FQNEAQ. CDR3 size: 15 residues. Losses at the gene ends were 1 base for V and 4 bases for J; bases not matched to a gene: 4. CDR3 sequence: CASSLDRGWNQPQHF. As DNA, the CDR3 is TGTGCCAGCAGCTTAGACAGGGGATGGAATCAGCCCCAGCATTTT.

This clone was detected only once. The V call is TRBV4-1, the J call TRBJ2-3; 11 nucleotides align to TRBD2. CDR1 and CDR2 from the germline V gene are MGHRA and YSYEKL. The CDR3 spans 19 residues. J gave up 3 bases and V 1 base, and 12 bases lay outside the gene matches. CDR3 residues: CASSQGTGLAGGGTDTQYF. The CDR3 DNA reads as TGCGCCAGCAGCCAAGGGACTGGACTAGCGGGCGGCGGGACAGATACGCAGTATTTT.

The rearrangement links TRBV5-6 to TRBJ2-5; perhaps TRBD1 as D (5 bases). Between the trimmed V and J ends, which lost 3 bases and 4 bases, there was a span of 10 bases. The CDR3 has 13 amino acids. Germline lookup yields CDR1 SGHDT and CDR2 YYEEEE. CDR3 bases: TGTGCCAGCAGCTCGGACATGTCAGAGACCCAGTACTTC. The encoded protein is CASSSDMSETQYF.

Here the CDR3 reads CASSQSDRAIYPMGAFF. The CDR3 DNA is TGTGCCAGCAGCCAATCGGATAGGGCTATTTACCCCATGGGAGCTTTCTTT. The chain uses TRBV14 and TRBJ1-1; D is unclear. Deletions cut 2 bases from V and 10 bases from J, with 26 bases between. The length of the CDR3 is 17 residues. Germline lookup yields CDR1 SGHDN and CDR2 FVKESK.

CDR3 nucleotides: TGCAGCGTTGGAGGGGGTTCTAGCACAGATACGCAGTATTTT. This sequence encodes CSVGGGSSTDTQYF. The rearrangement uses TRBV29-1 and TRBJ2-3; possible D gene TRBD1, 6 bases. The V gene lost 4 bases and the J gene lost 0 bases, with 11 bases spanning the gap. Germline V gene data show CDR1 as SQVTM and CDR2 as ANQGSEA. This CDR3 is built from 14 residues.

This chain joins TRBV10-2 and TRBJ1-1; D gene ambiguous. The CDR3 runs 14 residues. CDR1 is WSHSY and CDR2 is SAAADI in the germline V gene. V dropped 2 bases and J dropped 2 bases, with 9 bases sitting between them. CDR3 in DNA: TGCGCCAGCAGTGAGAGATCCGGTAACACTGAAGCTTTCTTT. It encodes CASSERSGNTEAFF.

The chain is built from TRBV18 and TRBJ2-6, with D hard to call. The germline V gene has CDR1 KGHSH and CDR2 LQKENI. The CDR3 is 12 residues long. The CDR3 protein is CEWDPGANVLTF. As DNA, the CDR3 is TGTGAGTGGGATCCCGGGGCCAACGTCCTGACTTTC.

J is TRBJ2-5 and V is TRBV19; 10 positions match TRBD1. V gave up 8 bases and J gave up 7 bases; unmatched junction bases: 7. CDR1 LNHDA and CDR2 SQIVND come from the germline V gene (reference sequence). CDR3 length: 13 amino acids. DNA of the CDR3: TGTGCCAGTGACCCGGGACAGGGGTTGACCCAGTACTTC. It is translated as CASDPGQGLTQYF.

The J gene is TRBJ1-5, the V gene TRBV5-8; tentative D call: TRBD1 (5 bases). CDR1 SGHTS and CDR2 YDEGEE come from the germline V gene. Trimming took off 1 base at V and 6 bases at J, with 11 bases between the two ends. CDR3 length equals 14 residues. Written as DNA, the CDR3 is TGTGCCAGCAGCTTGCGGGGGGGAGGTCAGCCCCAGCATTTT. Translated, it gives CASSLRGGGQPQHF. Together with reference TRBV5-8 and TRBJ1-5, the CDR3 gives the full variable domain: EAGVTQSPTHLIKTRGQQATLRCSPISGHTSVYWYQQALGLGLQFLLWYDEGEERNRGNFPPRFSGRQFPNYSSELNVNALELEDSALYLCASSLRGGGQPQHFGDGTRLSIL.

The V call is TRBV4-1, the J call TRBJ2-5, with 12 bases aligning to TRBD1. The CDR3 is 18 amino acids. CDR1 MGHRA and CDR2 YSYEKL come from the germline V gene. J gave up 2 bases and V 1 base, and 8 bases lay outside the gene matches. The DNA of the CDR3 is TGCGCCAGCAGCCAAGGTATACCGGGACAGGGGGCGCAAGAGACCCAGTACTTC. Its translation: CASSQGIPGQGAQETQYF.

The V and J genes are TRBV5-6 and TRBJ2-2, with D unclear. Between the trimmed V and J ends, which lost 4 bases and 1 base, there was a span of 8 bases. The CDR3 runs to 14 residues. Germline V gene data show CDR1 as SGHDT and CDR2 as YYEEEE. CDR3 protein: CASSPDGNTGELFF. CDR3 coding DNA: TGTGCCAGCAGCCCGGACGGGAACACCGGGGAGCTGTTTTTT.